Following are 17 T cell receptor beta chains from one sample sequenced in a study of beta chain features in type 1 diabetes. Of the isolated RNA, all was reverse transcribed, and so the sequenced material was expressed TCRB transcripts. The repertoire was sequenced with immunoSEQ multiplex PCR; TCRdb's copy has only in-frame clones and lacks some. The table records just under 150,000 clones, about 10% of them present only once. Input material: naive CD4+ T cells from blood. These receptors were taken from a man younger than 35 in good health.

This clone was seen only a few times. This chain connects TRBV9 to TRBJ1-4, with TRBD1 identical over 7 bases. CDR1 is SGDLS and CDR2 is YYNGEE in the germline V gene. J gave up 7 bases and V 2 bases, and 8 bases lay outside the gene matches. This CDR3 is built from 15 residues. CDR3 bases: TGTGCCAGCAGCGTGCTGGAGGGGGCGGCTGAAAAACTGTTTTTT. The encoded protein is CASSVLEGAAEKLFF.

There are a few counts of this clone. CDR3 protein: CAISENQGAGEQYF. CDR3 nucleotide sequence: TGTGCCATCAGTGAAAACCAGGGTGCAGGGGAGCAGTACTTC. The rearrangement uses TRBV10-3 and TRBJ2-7, with D perhaps TRBD1 (5 bases). The CDR3 has 14 amino acids. Trimming pared 3 bases from V and 7 bases from J, leaving 16 bases between. CDR1 is ENHRY and CDR2 is SYGVKD in the germline V gene.

V usage is TRBV4-1 and J usage is TRBJ2-3, with 9 bases that match TRBD1. CDR1 is MGHRA, CDR2 YSYEKL, per germline. The CDR3 contains 14 residues. Trimming removed 4 bases from V and 5 bases from J; junction bases left unmatched: 4. CDR3 region: CASSRDRVGDTQYF. The CDR3 DNA follows: TGCGCCAGCAGCCGGGACAGGGTTGGAGATACGCAGTATTTT.

V and J are TRBV5-4 and TRBJ2-1, with 8 bases identical to TRBD2. The length of the CDR3 is 15 residues. Germline CDR1 reads SGHNT; CDR2 reads YYREEE (reference sequence). Trimming removed 7 bases from V and 1 base from J; junction bases left unmatched: 7. The CDR3 DNA reads TGTGCCAGCCGACGGGGGGGTGGGTCCTACAATGAGCAGTTCTTC. Amino acid sequence: CASRRGGGSYNEQFF.

The rearrangement joins TRBV19 to TRBJ1-6; D remains ambiguous. Per the germline V gene, CDR1 is LNHDA and CDR2 is SQIVND (reference sequence). Trimming stripped 6 bases from V and 5 bases from J, with 8 bases between. CDR3 length: 13 residues. CDR3 amino acids: CASRWSDNSPLHF. In DNA form, the CDR3 reads TGTGCCAGTAGGTGGTCAGATAATTCACCCCTCCACTTT.

The genes are TRBV27 and TRBJ2-5; no clear D. V gave up 4 bases and J gave up 5 bases, with 5 bases separating them. The germline V gene has CDR1 MNHEY and CDR2 SMNVEV (reference sequence). This CDR3 is 11 amino acids long. The CDR3 is CASSSLETQYF. Here the CDR3 DNA reads TGTGCCAGCAGTTCGTTGGAGACCCAGTACTTC.

This sequence joins TRBV5-4 and TRBJ1-2; 9 nucleotides line up with TRBD1. CDR1 and CDR2 (germline): SGHNT, YYREEE (reference sequence). The CDR3 sequence is 14 residues long. The junction had 5 bases not matched to a gene; V was cut back by 4 bases and J by 4 bases. CDR3 in amino acids: CASSTRQGVYGYTF. The DNA of the CDR3 is TGTGCCAGCAGCACACGACAGGGGGTCTATGGCTACACCTTC. Full variable domain (missing parts from reference TRBV5-4 and TRBJ1-2): ETGVTQSPTHLIKTRGQQVTLRCSSQSGHNTVSWYQQALGQGPQFIFQYYREEENGRGNFPPRFSGLQFPNYSSELNVNALELDDSALYLCASSTRQGVYGYTFGSGTRLTVV.

This clone was counted a few times. CDR3 region: CAISEPGNYGYTF. The CDR3 bases are TGTGCCATCAGTGAACCAGGGAACTATGGCTACACCTTC. This chain links TRBV10-3 with TRBJ1-2; a weak D match, TRBD1 (5 bases). The germline gives CDR1 ENHRY, CDR2 SYGVKD. The CDR3 is made up of 13 amino acids. Deletions cut 3 bases from V and 2 bases from J, with 7 bases between.

The chain carries TRBV7-2 and TRBJ2-1; possibly TRBD2 for D (6 bases). Germline V lookup: CDR1 SGHTA, CDR2 FQGNSA. This CDR3 is 17 amino acids long. The ends were cut back, 5 bases at V and 4 bases at J, with 21 bases in the middle. The CDR3 bases are TGTGCCAGCAGCCCTCCTGGGTCCAGCGGGCCTTACAATGAGCAGTTCTTC. It codes for CASSPPGSSGPYNEQFF.

The genes are TRBV29-1 and TRBJ1-2, with TRBD1 matching over 10 bases. Trimming cost V 1 base and J 8 bases; bases outside gene matches: 7. The V gene's germline CDR1 is SQVTM and CDR2 ANQGSEA. This CDR3 contains 14 residues. The CDR3 loop is CSVEARDRGYGYTF. The CDR3 region has the DNA TGCAGCGTTGAAGCCCGGGACAGGGGCTACGGCTACACCTTC.

In its sample, this clone was seen a few times. The V and J genes are TRBV28 and TRBJ1-3, with D possibly matching TRBD1 (6 bases). Trimming shortened V by 7 bases and J by 0 bases, and 10 bases separated the two germline ends. The V gene's germline CDR1 is MDHEN and CDR2 SYDVKM. The CDR3 is made up of 14 amino acids. CDR3 region: CASIQGGSGNTIYF. The CDR3 DNA reads as TGTGCCAGCATTCAAGGGGGCTCTGGAAACACCATATATTTT. The full variable domain, with the rest looked up from reference TRBV28 and TRBJ1-3, is DVKVTQSSRYLVKRTGEKVFLECVQDMDHENMFWYRQDPGLGLRLIYFSYDVKMKEKGDIPEGYSVSREKKERFSLILESASTNQTSMYLCASIQGGSGNTIYFGEGSWLTVV.

The V and J genes are TRBV6-5 and TRBJ2-5; D is perhaps TRBD2 (6 bases). The V gene's germline CDR1 is MNHEY and CDR2 SVGAGI. Trimming stripped 8 bases from V and 1 base from J, with 14 bases between. The CDR3 is 14 amino acids. As DNA, the CDR3 is TGTGCCAGCCGATTTGGGGGGAGCCAAGAGACCCAGTACTTC. This encodes CASRFGGSQETQYF.

This clone was seen a few times. The chain couples TRBV5-1 to TRBJ2-7; 11 bases are shared with TRBD2. V trimming: 4 bases; J trimming: 5 bases; junction bases outside the gene matches: 8. Per the germline V gene, CDR1 is SGHRS and CDR2 is YFSETQ. The CDR3 has 15 amino acids. CDR3 DNA: TGCGCCAGCAGCCCCATAGCGGGGGGGCCCGACGAGCAGTACTTC. Its translation is CASSPIAGGPDEQYF.

CDR3 protein: CASSTEYGQPQHF. The CDR3 coding sequence is TGCGCCAGCAGCACAGAGTATGGTCAGCCCCAGCATTTT. The chain couples TRBV23-1 to TRBJ1-5; D not certain. TRBV23-1 is classed as an ORF, of uncertain function. The CDR3 runs 13 residues. The V and J ends lost 6 bases and 6 bases respectively, with 12 bases between them.

In this sample, this clone turned up many times. The V and J genes are TRBV4-3 and TRBJ2-6; TRBD1 might be the D (6 bases). This CDR3 is 18 amino acids long. Germline CDR1 is LGHNA and CDR2 is YSLEER. Trimming removed 3 bases at V and 0 bases at J, with 15 bases between. CDR3 nucleotide sequence: TGCGCCAGCAGCCAGGGGGCCGATCTACTCTCTGGGGCCAACGTCCTGACTTTC. Translating gives CASSQGADLLSGANVLTF.

This clone was detected only a few times. The chain recombines TRBV7-9 with TRBJ2-7; D might be TRBD2 (6 bases). The CDR3 runs 13 residues. V lost 5 bases to trimming and J lost 4 bases, with 12 bases between them. Germline loops: CDR1 SEHNR, CDR2 FQNEAQ (reference sequence). CDR3 protein: CASSDHSGYEQYF. CDR3 nucleotide sequence: TGTGCCAGCAGCGACCATAGCGGATACGAGCAGTACTTC.

This clone was observed a few times. The rearrangement links TRBV30 to TRBJ2-7; D gene uncertain. This CDR3 is 13 amino acids long. The germline V gene has CDR1 GTSNPN and CDR2 SVGIG (reference sequence). V lost 5 bases and J lost 4, with 15 bases in between. CDR3 protein: CAWGLPSVYEQYF. The CDR3 DNA follows: TGTGCCTGGGGGCTACCGTCGGTATACGAGCAGTACTTC.